This T cell receptor beta chain was sequenced in a study of blood T cell repertoires in COVID-19 (dated by TCRdb to 2018 to 2021). As for the study more broadly: Samples covering the acute and convalescent phases of COVID-19 were provided by collaborators in the United States, Italy and Spain. The prospective study material was composed of cDNA or gDNA derived from T cells, B-cell-depleted T cells, or PBMCs. The dataset comprised deeply sampled blood TCRbeta repertoires from subjects exposed to, actively infected with, or recovered from COVID-19. The repertoires were made available in a free public database intended to serve as a resource for research on the immune response to SARS-CoV-2. Samples came from the ongoing ImmuneRACE study (first 160 participants) plus 1,254 subjects from 6 global collaborators. Nearly every sample came with metadata listing a de-identified subject ID, COVID-19 status, age in years and sex. Where available, HLA class I and class II types were obtained from metadata supplied by the sample provider rather than from assay-based typing. General study outcomes and caveats: The amount of clinical and demographic metadata varied by source and participant and was provided uncurated.

TCRbeta CDR3 regions were amplified from genomic DNA by means of the immunoSEQ Assay, a bias-controlled multiplex PCR. Concerning the study's data processing: Nucleated cell counts per sample were estimated from amplification of reference gene primers within the assay. Sequence reads were collapsed and filtered to measure the absolute abundance of every unique TCRbeta CDR3 rearrangement. Productive Simpson clonality was computed per sample as the square root of Simpson's diversity index over productive rearrangements. The clones in this table, taken by TCRdb from immuneACCESS, are in-frame only. Not every clone is retained; where verified, under half of the shortfall comes from an unresolved V gene, and the cause of the rest is unknown. The V and J calls and clone size are taken from that table; D and trimming were inferred from the DNA. In this sample the table shows tens of thousands of clones, over 75% of which occur a single time. Jointly, the top ten make up about an eighth of the sample.

Whole blood was collected in K2EDTA tubes by collaborating institutions according to the institutions' own protocols. For TCRbeta analysis, collaborators shipped samples in one of three forms: frozen whole blood, isolated PBMCs, or DNA extracted from either of those sample types. For this clone: The clone's antigen remains unknown. The record has no base qualities; no much larger clone is one base away.

The sequencing input was peripheral blood. This clonotype was sampled from a human donor with active COVID-19. The donor label of this sample is uncertain.

The DNA reads as follows: TGTGCCATCAGTGAGAATCCTAGCGGGGGGGGGCGAGAGACCCAGTACTTC. The encoded protein is CAISENPSGGGRETQYF. The chain employs TRBV10-3 and TRBJ2-5; 12 of the junction bases match TRBD2. Trimming accounts for 2 bases at V and 4 bases at J, while the number of junction bases matched to no gene is 8. Sequences ENHRY (CDR1) and SYGVKD (CDR2) are obtained from the germline V gene. The cysteine opens and the phenylalanine closes a CDR3 of 17 amino acids. The retained sequence is limited to the CDR3, 51 bases, with the frame set at the first base.